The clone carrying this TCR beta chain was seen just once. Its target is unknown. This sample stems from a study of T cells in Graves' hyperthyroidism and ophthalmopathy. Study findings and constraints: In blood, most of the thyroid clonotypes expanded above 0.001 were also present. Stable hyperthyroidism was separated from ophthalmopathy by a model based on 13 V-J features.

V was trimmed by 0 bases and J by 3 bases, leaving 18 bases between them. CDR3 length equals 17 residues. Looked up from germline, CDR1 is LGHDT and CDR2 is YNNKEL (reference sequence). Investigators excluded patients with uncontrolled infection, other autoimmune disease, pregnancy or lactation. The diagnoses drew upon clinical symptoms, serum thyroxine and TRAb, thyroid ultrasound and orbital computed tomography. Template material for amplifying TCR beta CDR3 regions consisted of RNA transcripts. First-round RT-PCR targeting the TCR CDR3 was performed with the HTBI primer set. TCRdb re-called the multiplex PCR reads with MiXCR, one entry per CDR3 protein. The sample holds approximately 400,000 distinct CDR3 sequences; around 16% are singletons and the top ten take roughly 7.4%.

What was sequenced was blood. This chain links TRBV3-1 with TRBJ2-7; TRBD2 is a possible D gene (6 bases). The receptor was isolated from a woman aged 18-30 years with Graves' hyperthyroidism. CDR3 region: CASSQDARLAPIYEQYF. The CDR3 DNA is TGTGCCAGCAGCCAAGACGCCCGGCTAGCGCCTATCTACGAGCAGTACTTC.